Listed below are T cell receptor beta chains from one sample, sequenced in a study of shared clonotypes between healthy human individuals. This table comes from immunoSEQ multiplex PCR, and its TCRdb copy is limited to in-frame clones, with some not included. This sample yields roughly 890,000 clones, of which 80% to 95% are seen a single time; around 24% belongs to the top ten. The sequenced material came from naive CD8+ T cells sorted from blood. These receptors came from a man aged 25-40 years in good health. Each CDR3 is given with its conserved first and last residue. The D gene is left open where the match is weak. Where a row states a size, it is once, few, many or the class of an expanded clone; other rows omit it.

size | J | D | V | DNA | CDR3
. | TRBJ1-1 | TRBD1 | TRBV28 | TGTGCCAGCGCCAGGGGGAGAACTGAAGCTTTCTTT | CASARGRTEAFF
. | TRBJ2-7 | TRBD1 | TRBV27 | TGTGCCAGCAGTCGCGGGACAGGGGCCTACGAGCAGTACTTC | CASSRGTGAYEQYF
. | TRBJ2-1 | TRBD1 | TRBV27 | TGTGCCAGCAGCCCTCGACAGGGATACGACGAGCAGTTCTTC | CASSPRQGYDEQFF
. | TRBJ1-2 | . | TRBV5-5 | TGTGCCAGCAGCTCTGAGGGGGGGAACTATGGCTACACCTTC | CASSSEGGNYGYTF
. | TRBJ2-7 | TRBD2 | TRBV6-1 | TGTGCCAGCAGTGAAGAAAGCGGGGGACCCTACGAGCAGTACTTC | CASSEESGGPYEQYF
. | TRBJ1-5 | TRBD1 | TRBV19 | TGTGCCAGTAGTATAGCACCTAAGGACAGGGGGCGTGGTAGCAATCAGCCCCAGCATTTT | CASSIAPKDRGRGSNQPQHF
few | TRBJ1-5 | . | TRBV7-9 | TGTGCCAGCAGGGAGGAGGATCAGCCCCAGCATTTT | CASREEDQPQHF
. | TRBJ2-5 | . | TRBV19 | TGTGCCAGTAGTATAGATCGCCAGAGTCTCCAAGAGACCCAGTACTTC | CASSIDRQSLQETQYF
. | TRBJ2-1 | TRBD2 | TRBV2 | TGTGCCAGCAGGGTTTCGGGAGGGGTTAATGAGCAGTTCTTC | CASRVSGGVNEQFF
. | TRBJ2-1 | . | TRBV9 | TGTGCCAGCAGCCCTCGGACAGGGCCTACTAGCGCCAGCTCCTACAATGAGCAGTTCTTC | CASSPRTGPTSASSYNEQFF
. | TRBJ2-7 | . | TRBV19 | TGTGCCAGTAGTATGCGTGCAGAATCCTACGAGCAGTACTTC | CASSMRAESYEQYF
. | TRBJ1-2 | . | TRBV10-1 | TGCGCCAGCGGGTCGGACGGGAGTCTTTTTAACTATGGCTACACCTTC | CASGSDGSLFNYGYTF
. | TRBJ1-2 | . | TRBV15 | TGTGCCACCTCATCGGCCCGGGGGGGGGATGGCTACACCTTC | CATSSARGGDGYTF
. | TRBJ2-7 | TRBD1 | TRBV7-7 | TGTGCCAGCAAAGACAGGGTCTACGAGCAGTACTTC | CASKDRVYEQYF
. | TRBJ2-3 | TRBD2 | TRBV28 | TGTGCCAGCACCCTCGGGAGGGTCCCAGCCAAAGATACGCAGTATTTT | CASTLGRVPAKDTQYF
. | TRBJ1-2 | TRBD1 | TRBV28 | TGTGCCAGCAGTCTCAGGGGGCTAGCCTATGGCTACACCTTC | CASSLRGLAYGYTF
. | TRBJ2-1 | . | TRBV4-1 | TGCGCCAGCAGCCTATGGACCTCTAACATGAATGAGCAGTTCTTC | CASSLWTSNMNEQFF
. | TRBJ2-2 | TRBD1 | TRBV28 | TGTGCCAGCAGTTTGGGCGACAGGGTCGGCGGGGAGCTGTTTTTT | CASSLGDRVGGELFF
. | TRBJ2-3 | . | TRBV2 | TGTGCCAGCAGTGGGGGAAACACAGATACGCAGTATTTT | CASSGGNTDTQYF
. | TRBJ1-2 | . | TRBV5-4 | TGTGCCAGCAGCTTGGAGGGAGGGTCTTACTATGGCTACACCTTC | CASSLEGGSYYGYTF
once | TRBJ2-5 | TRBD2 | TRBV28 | TGTGCCAGCAGCGAACTAGCGGGAGTGCGGAAGACCCAGTACTTC | CASSELAGVRKTQYF
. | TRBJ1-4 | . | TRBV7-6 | TGTGCCAGCAGCACACCAACCAGGACGGGTGAAAAACTGTTTTTT | CASSTPTRTGEKLFF
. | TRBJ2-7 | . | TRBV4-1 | TGCGCCAGCAGCCCCGCCGGGACTTTCACCTACGAGCAGTACTTC | CASSPAGTFTYEQYF
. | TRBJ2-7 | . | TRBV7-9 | TGTGCCAGCAGCGCCTTGAGGGGGGACACCTACGAGCAGTACTTC | CASSALRGDTYEQYF
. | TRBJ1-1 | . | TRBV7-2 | TGTGCCAGCAGCTTAGTTGTCCCGGCGGCTTACTCGGAAGCTTTCTTT | CASSLVVPAAYSEAFF
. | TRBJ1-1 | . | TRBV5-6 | TGTGCCAGCAGCTTGGTAGGCACTGAAGCTTTCTTT | CASSLVGTEAFF
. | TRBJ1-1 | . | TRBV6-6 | TGTGCCAGCAGAGCCACAGGGTACTCGAACACTGAAGCTTTCTTT | CASRATGYSNTEAFF
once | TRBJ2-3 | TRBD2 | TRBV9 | TGTGCCAGCACCCGGGGGACTAGCGGGAGTACAGATACGCAGTATTTT | CASTRGTSGSTDTQYF
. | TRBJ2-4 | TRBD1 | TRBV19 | TGTGCCAGTAGTACATGGACAGGGGGCAGGGAAAACATTCAGTACTTC | CASSTWTGGRENIQYF
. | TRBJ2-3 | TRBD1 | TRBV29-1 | TGCAGCGCCCGGGGACAGCCAAACACAGATACGCAGTATTTT | CSARGQPNTDTQYF
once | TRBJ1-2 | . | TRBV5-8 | TGTGCCAGCAGCTTGGCTGGGACATGGAATATGGTCGGCTACACCTTC | CASSLAGTWNMVGYTF
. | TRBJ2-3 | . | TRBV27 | TGTGCCAGCAGTTCGACCGGGACATTCGCAGATACGCAGTATTTT | CASSSTGTFADTQYF
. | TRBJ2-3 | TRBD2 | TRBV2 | TGTGCCAGCAGTGGGCCAACTAGCGGGAGGCCCACAGATACGCAGTATTTT | CASSGPTSGRPTDTQYF
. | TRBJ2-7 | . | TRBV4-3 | TGCGCCAGCAGCCCCGGGACTTTAATGGGCGAGCAGTACTTC | CASSPGTLMGEQYF
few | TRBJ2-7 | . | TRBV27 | TGTGCCAGCAGTTACGAGCAGTACTTC | CASSYEQYF
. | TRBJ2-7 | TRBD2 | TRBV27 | TGTGCCAGCAGTTTTGCGGGAGACTACGAGCAGTACTTC | CASSFAGDYEQYF